A selection of T cell receptor beta chains follows, all from one sample in a study of cytomegalovirus exposure and HLA in healthy donors. Measured with immunoSEQ multiplex PCR; TCRdb has only the in-frame clones, and not every one. This sample has about 92,000 clones, with roughly 71% found just once. The sample comprised PBMCs. The receptor set was obtained from a man aged 50 or older in good health and CMV-seronegative. Both conserved end residues are part of each CDR3. Fields, in order: clone size, D gene, V gene, J gene, CDR3 DNA, CDR3 protein. D genes are given only for firm matches. The listing skips clone size in some rows; elsewhere it reads once, few, many or a size class.

clone size: .
D gene: TRBD1
V gene: TRBV7-2
J gene: TRBJ1-1
CDR3 DNA: TGTGCCAGCCCCCCTCGGACAGGGGGCCTTGAAGCTTTCTTT
CDR3 protein: CASPPRTGGLEAFF

clone size: .
D gene: .
V gene: TRBV5-1
J gene: TRBJ1-6
CDR3 DNA: TGCGCCAGCAGCGAGATCCAGGGAGGATCACCCCTCCACTTT
CDR3 protein: CASSEIQGGSPLHF

clone size: few
D gene: .
V gene: TRBV18
J gene: TRBJ1-1
CDR3 DNA: TGTGCCAGCTCCGGACACCCGAACACTGAAGCTTTCTTT
CDR3 protein: CASSGHPNTEAFF

clone size: .
D gene: TRBD2
V gene: TRBV11-2
J gene: TRBJ2-1
CDR3 DNA: TGTGCCAGCAGCCCTGGGACTAGCCCATACAATGAGCAGTTCTTC
CDR3 protein: CASSPGTSPYNEQFF

clone size: .
D gene: .
V gene: TRBV5-1
J gene: TRBJ1-5
CDR3 DNA: TGCGCCAGCAGCCCCAGCGGGGGCTTTAGCAATCAGCCCCAGCATTTT
CDR3 protein: CASSPSGGFSNQPQHF

clone size: few
D gene: .
V gene: TRBV4-2
J gene: TRBJ1-5
CDR3 DNA: TGTGCCAGCAGCCCAAAGGCGTTGGGGGGTGAAAACCGTGGGAATCAGCCCCAGCATTTT
CDR3 protein: CASSPKALGGENRGNQPQHF

clone size: .
D gene: TRBD1
V gene: TRBV23-1
J gene: TRBJ2-3
CDR3 DNA: TGCGCCGGATTAGGACAGGCCATCGCAGATACGCAGTATTTT
CDR3 protein: CAGLGQAIADTQYF

clone size: .
D gene: TRBD1
V gene: TRBV2
J gene: TRBJ1-2
CDR3 DNA: TGTGCCAGCAGAGGGACAGGGTTAATCTATGGCTACACCTTC
CDR3 protein: CASRGTGLIYGYTF

clone size: .
D gene: .
V gene: TRBV7-9
J gene: TRBJ1-2
CDR3 DNA: TGTGCCAGCAGCTTAAGTGAGCCGGGAATCCGAGGAGGCTACACCTTC
CDR3 protein: CASSLSEPGIRGGYTF

clone size: .
D gene: .
V gene: TRBV30
J gene: TRBJ1-1
CDR3 DNA: TGTGCCTGGAGTCCTCGACATAACACTGAAGCTTTCTTT
CDR3 protein: CAWSPRHNTEAFF

clone size: .
D gene: TRBD2
V gene: TRBV7-9
J gene: TRBJ2-7
CDR3 DNA: TGTGCCAGCACCCGGGGGGGCAGGTCCTACGAGCAGTACTTC
CDR3 protein: CASTRGGRSYEQYF

clone size: few
D gene: TRBD1
V gene: TRBV4-3
J gene: TRBJ1-4
CDR3 DNA: TGCGCCAGCAGCCCTTGGGACAGATCTTCCGAAAAACTGTTTTTT
CDR3 protein: CASSPWDRSSEKLFF

clone size: once
D gene: .
V gene: TRBV7-3
J gene: TRBJ1-6
CDR3 DNA: TGTGCCAGCAGCAAGAGGGCAGGAGTGGCACCCCTCCACTTT
CDR3 protein: CASSKRAGVAPLHF

clone size: .
D gene: TRBD1
V gene: TRBV5-4
J gene: TRBJ2-3
CDR3 DNA: TGTGCCAGCAGCTCCCGGGACAGGGGATCAGATACGCAGTATTTT
CDR3 protein: CASSSRDRGSDTQYF

clone size: .
D gene: TRBD1
V gene: TRBV6-5
J gene: TRBJ2-7
CDR3 DNA: TGTGCCAGCAGGCCAGGGACAGGGGACGAGCAGTACTTC
CDR3 protein: CASRPGTGDEQYF

clone size: .
D gene: TRBD2
V gene: TRBV7-2
J gene: TRBJ2-3
CDR3 DNA: TGTGCCAGCAGCGGGACTAGCGGGGGGTTAGATACGCAGTATTTT
CDR3 protein: CASSGTSGGLDTQYF

clone size: few
D gene: .
V gene: TRBV4-3
J gene: TRBJ2-3
CDR3 DNA: TGCGCCAGCAGCCAGTTTCTAGCAAATACGCAGTATTTT
CDR3 protein: CASSQFLANTQYF

clone size: .
D gene: TRBD1
V gene: TRBV7-8
J gene: TRBJ1-5
CDR3 DNA: TGTGCCAGCAGCCCACGCCGGGACAGCTATAGCAATCAGCCCCAGCATTTT
CDR3 protein: CASSPRRDSYSNQPQHF